This T cell receptor beta chain was documented in a study of tumor-infiltrating lymphocytes in primary liver carcinoma. About the study: The tumors, T1-T3 N0M0 lesions, were roughly 4.2 to 11 cm across.

The CDR3 length is 15 residues. V dropped 1 base and J dropped 10 bases, with 18 bases sitting between them. Investigators took RNA and DNA out together from 20-30 mg of unsorted bulk tissue. Total RNA amounting to 500 ng was the source from which TCR beta cDNA was made with a constant-region primer. Amplification in three nested multiplex PCR rounds with slightly modified ARM-PCR gave rise to TCR beta libraries. The two initial PCR rounds, about 9 cycles each, used TRBV1-TRBV30 forward and C-beta reverse primers. TCRdb ran MiXCR on the multiplex PCR reads and lists one entry per CDR3 protein. The table shows roughly 100,000 distinct CDR3 sequences, with around 83% occurring only once.

The sequencing sample was made of liver tumor tissue from sampling region 3. Subset defined: tumor region T3, left-lateral pole. This TCR came from a man between 40 and 49 years old with primary liver carcinoma and hepatitis B virus infection. The chain recombines TRBV12-3 or TRBV12-4 with TRBJ2-3; D gene ambiguous. The CDR3 protein is CASSLDSCSGRAQYF. CDR3 bases: TGTGCCAGCAGTTTAGATTCCTGCAGTGGGCGCGCGCAGTATTTT.